This T cell receptor (beta chain) stems from a study of blood T cell repertoires in COVID-19 (TCRdb year 2020). About the investigation overall: Collaborator samples came from the United States, Italy and Spain and covered acute and convalescent phases of COVID-19. The repertoires were released in a freely available public database intended as a resource for research on the immune response to SARS-CoV-2. Where available, HLA class I and class II types were obtained from metadata supplied by the sample provider rather than from assay-based typing. The samples were drawn from two sources: the first 160 participants of the ongoing ImmuneRACE study, and 1,000 to 1,500 subjects contributed by 6 global collaborators. The prospective study material was composed of cDNA or gDNA derived from T cells, B-cell-depleted T cells, or PBMCs. Deeply sampled blood TCRbeta repertoires from subjects exposed to, actively infected with, or recovered from COVID-19 were included in the dataset. Nearly every sample came with metadata listing a de-identified subject ID, COVID-19 status, age in years and sex. Broad study findings and their caveats: How much clinical and demographic metadata was included differed by source and by participant, and the metadata was provided uncurated.

Enrolling through a virtual design, the prospective study's participants ranged in age from roughly 18 to 90 years and lived across some 23 United States geographic areas. In the prospective study, cohorts were assigned on the basis of participant-reported clinical history obtained from a screening survey and a study questionnaire. ImmuneRACE Cohort 3 recovered participants were defined by two consecutive negative NP/OP PCR tests, healthcare professional clearance, or symptom resolution. In the prospective study, whole blood, serum and a nasopharyngeal or oropharyngeal swab were collected from each participant by mobile phlebotomists. Additional blood draws and questionnaires over a 2-month period could optionally be provided by prospective study participants. Blood samples from the prospective study were shipped frozen or at room temperature prior to DNA extraction. Turning to this clone: Its binding antigen is unknown. Base qualities are not recorded, but no much larger clone differs from it by a single base.

The immunoSEQ Assay, a bias-controlled multiplex PCR, was used to amplify TCRbeta CDR3 regions from genomic DNA. As for the authors' bioinformatics: The number of nucleated cells in each sample was estimated by amplification of reference gene primers within the assay. To quantify the absolute abundance of each unique TCRbeta CDR3 rearrangement, sequence reads were collapsed and filtered. For each sample, productive Simpson clonality was calculated by taking the square root of Simpson's diversity index across productive rearrangements. The immuneACCESS repertoire file appears here via TCRdb, limited to in-frame rearrangements. These files lack a portion of the clones; in checked studies, under half of the deficit traces to unresolved V genes, and the cause of the others is not known. V and J calls and clone size are copied from that table; D and trimming were computed from the DNA. A total of roughly 150,000 clones appear in this sample, around four fifths of them only once. The biggest ten clones account for 6.2% of the sample.

V is cut by 0 bases and J by 3 bases, and the space between the germline ends is 9 bases. The CDR3 measures 14 amino acids from cysteine to phenylalanine. Solely the CDR3 DNA is kept, with 42 bases framed from the first base. The germline V gene (reference sequence) provides CDR1 LNHNV and CDR2 YYDKDF. This TCR derives from a woman between 40 and 50 years old who had recovered from COVID-19. The sequence joins TRBV15 to TRBJ2-7; the best D guess is TRBD2, with 5 bases matching. The sequencing sample was made of PBMCs or T cells enriched from blood (not recorded which). This receptor carries the CDR3 CATSRDPGVYEQYF. Read as DNA, the sequence is TGTGCCACCAGCAGAGATCCCGGGGTCTACGAGCAGTACTTC.